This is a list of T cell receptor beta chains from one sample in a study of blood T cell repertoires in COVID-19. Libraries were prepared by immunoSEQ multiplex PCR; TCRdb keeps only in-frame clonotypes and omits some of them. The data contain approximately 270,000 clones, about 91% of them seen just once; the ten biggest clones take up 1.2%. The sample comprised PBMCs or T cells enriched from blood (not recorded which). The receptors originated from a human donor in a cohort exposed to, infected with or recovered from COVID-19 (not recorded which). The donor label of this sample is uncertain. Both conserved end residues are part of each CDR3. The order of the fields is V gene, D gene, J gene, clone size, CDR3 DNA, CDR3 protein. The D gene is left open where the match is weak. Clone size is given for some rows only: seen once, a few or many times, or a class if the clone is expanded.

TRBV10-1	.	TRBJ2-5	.	TGCGCCAGCAGTGAGTCGGAGAGGGGGGAGACCCAGTACTTC	CASSESERGETQYF
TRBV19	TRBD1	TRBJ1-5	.	TGTGCCAGTAGTTTGACAGGGCGAAGCGGGTATAGCAATCAGCCCCAGCATTTT	CASSLTGRSGYSNQPQHF
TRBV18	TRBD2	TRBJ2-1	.	TGTGCCAGCTCACTAACGACTAGCGGGGGTCCCAATGAGCAGTTCTTC	CASSLTTSGGPNEQFF
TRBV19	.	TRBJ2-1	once	TGTGCCAGTAGTATGTTGGGCGCCTCCTACAATGAGCAGTTCTTC	CASSMLGASYNEQFF
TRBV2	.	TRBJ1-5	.	TGTGCCAGCAGTAACAGGATCAATCAGCCCCAGCATTTT	CASSNRINQPQHF
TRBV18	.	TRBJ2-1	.	TGTGCCAGCTCACCTGGGCCCCTCAATGAGCAGTTCTTC	CASSPGPLNEQFF
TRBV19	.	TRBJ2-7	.	TGTGCCAGTAGTATAGCAAGCGGATACTACGAGCAGTACTTC	CASSIASGYYEQYF
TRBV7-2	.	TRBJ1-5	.	TGTGCCAGCAGCTTAGGAGTAAATCAGCCCCAGCATTTT	CASSLGVNQPQHF
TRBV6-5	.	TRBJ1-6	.	TGTGCCAGCAAGATCGGTAGTACCTATAATTCACCCCTCCACTTT	CASKIGSTYNSPLHF
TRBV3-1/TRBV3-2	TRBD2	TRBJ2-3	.	TGTGCCAGCAGCCAAGGGAGGCCGGGACTAGCGGGGGAAAGCACAGATACGCAGTATTTT	CASSQGRPGLAGESTDTQYF
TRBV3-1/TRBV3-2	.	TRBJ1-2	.	TGTGCCAGCAGCCTCTCACCCGGGACAATACAGAAGGGCTACACCTTC	CASSLSPGTIQKGYTF
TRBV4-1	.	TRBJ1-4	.	TGCGCCAGCAGCCAAGAATGGAGACAGGTCCGTGAAAAACTGTTTTTT	CASSQEWRQVREKLFF
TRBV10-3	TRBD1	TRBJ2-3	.	TGTGCCATCAGTACCGGGACAGGGGAAGATACGCAGTATTTT	CAISTGTGEDTQYF
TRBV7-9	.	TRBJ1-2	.	TGTGCCAGCAGAGGACCCCTCCGCGACAGCACTAACTATGGCTACACCTTC	CASRGPLRDSTNYGYTF
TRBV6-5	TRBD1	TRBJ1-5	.	TGTGCCAGCAGTTCGAACCGGGACAGGGCCAATCAGCCCCAGCATTTT	CASSSNRDRANQPQHF
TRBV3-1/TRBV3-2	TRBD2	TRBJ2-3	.	TGTGCCAGCAGAGGATCCCCTTTGTTTAGCGGGGGTAAGGTTACGCAGTATTTT	CASRGSPLFSGGKVTQYF
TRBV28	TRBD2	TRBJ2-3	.	TGTGCCAGCACAGAAGCGGGGGGGCGGGATACGCAGTATTTT	CASTEAGGRDTQYF
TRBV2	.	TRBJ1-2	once	TGTGCCAGCAGGGGGGACCAGGGGTGGGACTATGGCTACACCTTC	CASRGDQGWDYGYTF
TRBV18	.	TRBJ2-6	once	TGTGCCAGCTCACCGGTCCAGGGGCAAAGCTCTGGGGCCAACGTCCTGACTTTC	CASSPVQGQSSGANVLTF
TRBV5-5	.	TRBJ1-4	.	TGTGCCAGCAGCTTGGATGAGGGAGGGGAAAAACTGTTTTTT	CASSLDEGGEKLFF
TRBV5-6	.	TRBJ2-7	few	TGTGCCAGCAGCTTGGGCAGGAACTACGAGCAGTACTTC	CASSLGRNYEQYF
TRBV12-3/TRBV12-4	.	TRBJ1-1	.	TGTGCCAGCAGTTTAAAACAGGCGACTGAAGCTTTCTTT	CASSLKQATEAFF
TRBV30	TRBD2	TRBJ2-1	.	TGTGCCTGGAGACTAGCGGGGGCCTACAATGAGCAGTTCTTC	CAWRLAGAYNEQFF
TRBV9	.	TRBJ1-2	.	TGTGCCAGCAGCGTAGATTCGTCTTACGCGGCGTATGGCTACACCTTC	CASSVDSSYAAYGYTF
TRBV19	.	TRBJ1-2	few	TGTGCCAGTAGTATTCGAGCCTATGGCTACACCTTC	CASSIRAYGYTF
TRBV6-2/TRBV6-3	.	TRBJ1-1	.	TGTGCCAGCAGTTACTCGAGGTTATTGAACACTGAAGCTTTCTTT	CASSYSRLLNTEAFF
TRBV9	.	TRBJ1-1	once	TGTGCCAGCACACGAACAGGGACGGAGTTGAACACTGAAGCTTTCTTT	CASTRTGTELNTEAFF
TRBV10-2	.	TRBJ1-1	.	TGCGCCAGCGCTCCCAGGGTGAACACTGAAGCTTTCTTT	CASAPRVNTEAFF
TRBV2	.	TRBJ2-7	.	TGTGCCAGCTCTGCGCTCCCCCGGTCCTACGAGCAGTACTTC	CASSALPRSYEQYF
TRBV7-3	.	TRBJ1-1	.	TGTGCCAGCAGCTTCGGGTGGAACACTGAAGCTTTCTTT	CASSFGWNTEAFF
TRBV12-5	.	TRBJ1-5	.	TGTGCTAGTGGTCCGTGGACCAGGGAAGGTCAGCCCCAGCATTTT	CASGPWTREGQPQHF
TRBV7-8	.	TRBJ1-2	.	TGTGCCAGCAGCTTACTAGGAAACTATGGCTACACCTTC	CASSLLGNYGYTF
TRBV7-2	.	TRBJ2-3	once	TGTGCCAGCAGCTCCGCACCGAGCGTCACAGATACGCAGTATTTT	CASSSAPSVTDTQYF
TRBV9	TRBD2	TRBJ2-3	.	TGTGCCAGCAACGTCTTAGCGGGGGAAGATACGCAGTATTTT	CASNVLAGEDTQYF
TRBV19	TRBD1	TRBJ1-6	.	TGTGCCAGTAGTAGCACAGGGGGCTCCTATAATTCACCCCTCCACTTT	CASSSTGGSYNSPLHF
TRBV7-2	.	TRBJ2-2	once	TGTGCCAGCAGCCAGAGTGCAGCGGATGGGGCCGGGGAGCTGTTTTTT	CASSQSAADGAGELFF
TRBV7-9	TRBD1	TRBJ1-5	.	TGTGCCAGCAGCTTAGCCGGGACAGGGGATAGCAATCAGCCCCAGCATTTT	CASSLAGTGDSNQPQHF
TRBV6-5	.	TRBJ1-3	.	TGTGCCAGCAGGGCAGGGGCCCTCTCTGGAAACACCATATATTTT	CASRAGALSGNTIYF
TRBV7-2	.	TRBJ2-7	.	TGTGCCAGCAGCACCGCAGACAGCTACGAGCAGTACTTC	CASSTADSYEQYF
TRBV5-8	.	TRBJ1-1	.	TGTGCCAGCAGGGCCGGGACTAGAGGGACTGAAGCTTTCTTT	CASRAGTRGTEAFF
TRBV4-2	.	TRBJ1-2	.	TGTGCCAGCAGCCAAGACAGGGCCGGCTACACCTTC	CASSQDRAGYTF
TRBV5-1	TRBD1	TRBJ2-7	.	TGCGCCAGCAGCAACGGGGACAGAACCTACGAGCAGTACTTC	CASSNGDRTYEQYF
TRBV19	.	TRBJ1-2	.	TGTGCCAGTAGTATATCGGCCAGGGAGGCCTATGGCTACACCTTC	CASSISAREAYGYTF
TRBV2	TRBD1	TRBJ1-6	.	TGTGCCAGCAACACAGGGGTTTCACCCCTCCACTTT	CASNTGVSPLHF
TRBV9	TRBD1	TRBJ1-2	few	TGTGCCAGCAGCCCCCGGACAGGGGGTAACTATGGCTACACCTTC	CASSPRTGGNYGYTF
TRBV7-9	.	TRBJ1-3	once	TGTGCCAGCAGCTTCCCAGGAATTATTGGAAACACCATATATTTT	CASSFPGIIGNTIYF
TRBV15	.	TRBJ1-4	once	TGTGCCACCAGCAGAGATCGGGGATGGAATAATGAAAAACTGTTTTTT	CATSRDRGWNNEKLFF
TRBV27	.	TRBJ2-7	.	TGTGCCAGCAGTCCGAGGATCTCCTACGAGCAGTACTTC	CASSPRISYEQYF
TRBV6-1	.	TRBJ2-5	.	TGTGCCAGCACGTCCGCGACAGGCGCCCGCTCTCTACAGTACTTC	CASTSATGARSLQYF
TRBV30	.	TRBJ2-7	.	TGTGCCTGGAGTGTACAGGGTGTCCACGAGCAGTACTTC	CAWSVQGVHEQYF
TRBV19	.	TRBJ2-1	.	TGTGCCAGTAGTATAGTCTCTAGCTTCAATGAGCAGTTCTTC	CASSIVSSFNEQFF
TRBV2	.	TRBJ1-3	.	TGTGCCAGCAGTGACAGTGACTCTGGAAACACCATATATTTT	CASSDSDSGNTIYF
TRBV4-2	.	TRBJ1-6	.	TGTGCCAGCAGCCAGGGCAGGGGAGCTTATAATTCACCCCTCCACTTT	CASSQGRGAYNSPLHF
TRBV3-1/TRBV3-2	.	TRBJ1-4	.	TGTGCCAGCAGCCCCCCGGGGACTTCCATGAAAAAACTGTTTTTT	CASSPPGTSMKKLFF
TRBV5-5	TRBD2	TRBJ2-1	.	TGTGCCAGCAGCCACCGGACTAGCGGCCATGAGCAGTTCTTC	CASSHRTSGHEQFF
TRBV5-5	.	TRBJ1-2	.	TGTGCCAGCAGCTTGAAGGGAGACGAAATTAGCGGCTACACCTTC	CASSLKGDEISGYTF
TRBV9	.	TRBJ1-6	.	TGTGCCAGCAGCTTTGGGGAGGATGATAATTCACCCCTCCACTTT	CASSFGEDDNSPLHF
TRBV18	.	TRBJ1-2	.	TGTGCCAGCTCACCCACGGGTACGGGCTATGGCTACACCTTC	CASSPTGTGYGYTF
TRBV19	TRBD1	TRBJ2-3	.	TGTGCCAGTGCCGGGACAGGGCACACAGATACGCAGTATTTT	CASAGTGHTDTQYF